The sequence of this TCR beta chain was determined in a study of T-cell memory formation after mild COVID-19. Study background: In these data, TCR clusters were largely donor specific. Study outcomes and limitations: Researchers report contracting CD4+ clones mostly in CM and EM, with CD8+ clones in EMRA.

The TCR alpha and TCR beta cDNA libraries, bearing sample barcodes and UMIs, were generated by 5'RACE using constant-segment primers. TCRdb analysed the 5' RACE reads with MiXCR anew, one entry per CDR3 protein. Seen here are some 300,000 distinct CDR3 sequences, approximately 19% observed once, and the top ten hold around 20%. This clonotype appeared a few times. The antigen remains unidentified. The CDR3 has 14 residues. The V segment lost 4 bases and the J segment 7 bases; nucleotides outside the gene matches: 6. The germline gives CDR1 MDHEN, CDR2 SYDVKM. The TCR originated in a man between 18 and 35 years old who had mild COVID-19 (a few samples of this study predate the infection). Cell type and time point are not known. This rearrangement joins TRBV28 to TRBJ2-1; 8 nucleotides agree with TRBD2. Sequencing used PBMCs or a T cell subset sorted from them (not recorded which). For the CDR3, the DNA is TGTGCCAGCAGTTCTCCGACTAGCGTTAATGAGCAGTTCTTC. The encoded protein is CASSSPTSVNEQFF. The variable domain in full, with the rest retrieved from reference TRBV28 and TRBJ2-1, is DVKVTQSSRYLVKRTGEKVFLECVQDMDHENMFWYRQDPGLGLRLIYFSYDVKMKEKGDIPEGYSVSREKKERFSLILESASTNQTSMYLCASSSPTSVNEQFFGPGTRLTVL.